This T cell receptor beta chain appears in the sequencing data of a study of OX40 agonist ivuxolimab in advanced cancers. The CDR3 length is 15 residues. Germline trimming cut 8 bases from V and 5 bases from J; bases unmatched to any gene: 13. From germline, CDR1 is MDHEN and CDR2 SYDVKM. Clones were read by immunoSEQ multiplex PCR, and TCRdb kept only the in-frame ones, dropping some. The sample consists of more than 95,000 clones, roughly 90% of them appearing once. Peripheral blood came from all dose cohorts at three timepoints. The sequencing used CD4+ or CD8+ T cells sorted from blood, collected in a trial of the OX40 agonist ivuxolimab. The receptor's source is an adult with an advanced solid tumor such as melanoma, head and neck, liver or kidney cancer. V usage is TRBV28 and J usage is TRBJ1-2, with 8 positions matching TRBD1. CDR3 residues: CASRLGRQGYYGYTF. CDR3 bases: TGTGCCAGCCGTCTCGGGAGACAGGGGTATTATGGCTACACCTTC.